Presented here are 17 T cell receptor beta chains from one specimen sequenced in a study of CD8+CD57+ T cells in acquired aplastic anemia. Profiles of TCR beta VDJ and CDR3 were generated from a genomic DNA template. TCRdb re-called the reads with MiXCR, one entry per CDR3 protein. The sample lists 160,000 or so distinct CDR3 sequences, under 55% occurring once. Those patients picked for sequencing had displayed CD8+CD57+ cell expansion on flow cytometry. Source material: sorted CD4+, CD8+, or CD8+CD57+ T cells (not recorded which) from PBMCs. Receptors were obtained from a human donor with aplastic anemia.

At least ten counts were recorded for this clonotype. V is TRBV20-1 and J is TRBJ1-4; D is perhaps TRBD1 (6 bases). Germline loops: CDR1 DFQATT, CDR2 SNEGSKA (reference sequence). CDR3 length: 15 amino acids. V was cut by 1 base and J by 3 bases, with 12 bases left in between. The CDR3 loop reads CSARGTQGANEKLFF. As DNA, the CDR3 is TGCAGTGCTAGAGGGACACAGGGCGCTAATGAAAAACTGTTTTTT.

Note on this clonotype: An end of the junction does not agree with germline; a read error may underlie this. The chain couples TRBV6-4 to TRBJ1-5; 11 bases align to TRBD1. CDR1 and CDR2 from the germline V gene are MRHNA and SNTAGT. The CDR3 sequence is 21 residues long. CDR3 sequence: CARSDGSRAIGQGADFQPQHF. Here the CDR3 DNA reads TGTGCCCGCAGTGACGGTAGTAGGGCGATCGGACAGGGGGCCGATTTTCAGCCCCAGCATTTT.

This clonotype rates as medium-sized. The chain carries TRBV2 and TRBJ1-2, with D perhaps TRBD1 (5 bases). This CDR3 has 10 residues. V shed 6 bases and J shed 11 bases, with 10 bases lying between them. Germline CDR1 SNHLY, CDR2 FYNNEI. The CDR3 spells CASRAGSYTF. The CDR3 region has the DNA TGTGCCAGCAGGGCAGGGAGTTACACCTTC.

In DNA form, the CDR3 reads TGTGCCAGCAGTGAAGCGCACGGCGGGGTTTATGGCTACACCTTC. Residues: CASSEAHGGVYGYTF. The chain combines TRBV2 with TRBJ1-2, with D uncertain. V dropped 0 bases and J dropped 5 bases, with 13 bases sitting between them. The CDR3 loop spans 15 amino acids. The germline gives CDR1 SNHLY, CDR2 FYNNEI. Complete variable domain (other parts from reference TRBV2 and TRBJ1-2): EPEVTQTPSHQVTQMGQEVILRCVPISNHLYFYWYRQILGQKVEFLVSFYNNEISEKSEIFDDQFSVERPDGSNFTLKIRSTKLEDSAMYFCASSEAHGGVYGYTFGSGTRLTVV.

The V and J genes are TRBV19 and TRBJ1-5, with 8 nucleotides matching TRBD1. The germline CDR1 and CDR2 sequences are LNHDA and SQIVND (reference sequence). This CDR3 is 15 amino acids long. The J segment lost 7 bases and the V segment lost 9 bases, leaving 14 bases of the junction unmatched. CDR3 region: CASQVQGARGQPQHF. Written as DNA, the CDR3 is TGTGCCAGCCAAGTTCAGGGGGCTCGCGGGCAGCCCCAGCATTTT.

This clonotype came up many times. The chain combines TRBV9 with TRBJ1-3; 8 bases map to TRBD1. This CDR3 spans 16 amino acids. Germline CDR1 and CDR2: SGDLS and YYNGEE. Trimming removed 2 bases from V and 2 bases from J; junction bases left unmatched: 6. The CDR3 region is CASSVGDRRTGNTIYF. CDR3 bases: TGTGCCAGCAGCGTTGGGGACAGGAGGACTGGAAACACCATATATTTT.

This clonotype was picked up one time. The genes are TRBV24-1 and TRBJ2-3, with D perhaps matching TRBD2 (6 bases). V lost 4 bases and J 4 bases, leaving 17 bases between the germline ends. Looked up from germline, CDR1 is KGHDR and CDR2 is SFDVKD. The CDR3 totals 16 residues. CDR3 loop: CATSDSLGLAADTQYF. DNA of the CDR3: TGTGCCACCAGTGACTCCCTCGGGTTAGCGGCAGATACGCAGTATTTT.

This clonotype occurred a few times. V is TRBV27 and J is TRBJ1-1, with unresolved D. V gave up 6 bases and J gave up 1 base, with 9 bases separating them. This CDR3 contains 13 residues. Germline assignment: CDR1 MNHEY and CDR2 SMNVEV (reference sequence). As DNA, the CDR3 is TGTGCCAGCAGCCGCCCCGGGAACACTGAAGCTTTCTTT. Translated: CASSRPGNTEAFF.

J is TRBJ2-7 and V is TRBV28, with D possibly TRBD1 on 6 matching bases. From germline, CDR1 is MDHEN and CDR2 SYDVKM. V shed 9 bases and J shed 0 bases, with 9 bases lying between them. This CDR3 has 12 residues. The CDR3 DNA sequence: TGTGCCAGTTGGACAGACTCCTACGAGCAGTACTTC. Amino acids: CASWTDSYEQYF.

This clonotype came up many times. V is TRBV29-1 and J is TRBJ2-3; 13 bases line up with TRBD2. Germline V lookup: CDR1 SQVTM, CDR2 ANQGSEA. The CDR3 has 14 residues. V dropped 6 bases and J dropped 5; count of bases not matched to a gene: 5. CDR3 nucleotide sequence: TGCAGCGTCTTCTGGACTAGCGGGAGAGATACGCAGTATTTT. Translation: CSVFWTSGRDTQYF.

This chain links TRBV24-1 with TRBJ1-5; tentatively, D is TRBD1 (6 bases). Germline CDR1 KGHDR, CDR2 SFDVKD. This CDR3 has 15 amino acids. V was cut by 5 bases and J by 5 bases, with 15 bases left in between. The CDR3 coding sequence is TGTGCCACCAGTGCTAGAAAGGGGGTGGATCAGCCCCAGCATTTT. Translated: CATSARKGVDQPQHF.

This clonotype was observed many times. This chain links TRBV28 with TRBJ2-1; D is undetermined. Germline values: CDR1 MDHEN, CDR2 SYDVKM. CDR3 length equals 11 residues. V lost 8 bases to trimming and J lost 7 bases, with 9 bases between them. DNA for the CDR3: TGTGCCAGCCCCTCGAGGAATGAGCAGTTCTTC. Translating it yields CASPSRNEQFF.

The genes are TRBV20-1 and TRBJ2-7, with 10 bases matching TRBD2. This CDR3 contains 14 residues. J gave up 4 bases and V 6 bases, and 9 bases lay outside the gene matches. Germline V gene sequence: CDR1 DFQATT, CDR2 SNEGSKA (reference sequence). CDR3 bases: TGCAGTGCCATCGCAGGGACTAGCGATTACGAGCAGTACTTC. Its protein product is CSAIAGTSDYEQYF.

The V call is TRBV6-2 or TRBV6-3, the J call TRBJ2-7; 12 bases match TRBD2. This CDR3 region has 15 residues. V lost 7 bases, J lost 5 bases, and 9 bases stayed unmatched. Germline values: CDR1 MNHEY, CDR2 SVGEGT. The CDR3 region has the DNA TGTGCCAGCACCAGCCGACTAGCGGGAGTAAACGAGCAGTACTTC. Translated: CASTSRLAGVNEQYF.

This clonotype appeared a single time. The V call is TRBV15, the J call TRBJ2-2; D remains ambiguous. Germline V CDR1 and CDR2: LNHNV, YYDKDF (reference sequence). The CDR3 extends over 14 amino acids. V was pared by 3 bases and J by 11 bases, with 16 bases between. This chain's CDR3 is CATSSAGRISELFF. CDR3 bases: TGTGCCACCAGCAGCGCCGGACGAATCAGCGAGCTGTTTTTT.

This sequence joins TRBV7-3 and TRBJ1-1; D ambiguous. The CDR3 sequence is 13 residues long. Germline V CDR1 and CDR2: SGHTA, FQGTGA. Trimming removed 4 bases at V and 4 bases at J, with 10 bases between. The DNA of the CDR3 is TGTGCCAGCAGCTCTACCGGGTCCACTGAAGCTTTCTTT. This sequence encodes CASSSTGSTEAFF.

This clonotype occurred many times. The CDR3 bases are TGTGCCAGCAGCTGGACTAGCGGGAGAGGAGATACGCAGTATTTT. Amino acid sequence: CASSWTSGRGDTQYF. The chain has TRBV6-1 and TRBJ2-3; 13 nucleotides align to TRBD2. Germline CDR1 is MNHNS and CDR2 is SASEGT. V trimming: 6 bases; J trimming: 5 bases; junction bases outside the gene matches: 5. The length of the CDR3 is 15 residues.